This passage covers 24 T cell receptor beta chains from one sample sequenced in a study of CD8+ T cells in alopecia areata. Collected material from alopecia areata patients comprised lesional scalp punch biopsies and peripheral blood. Reverse transcription of extracted RNA yielded cDNA, which provided the sequencing template. Here immunoSEQ multiplex PCR was the method, and the copy in TCRdb shows in-frame clones only, minus some. The repertoire holds about 12,000 clones, with approximately 53% as singletons. The sample was skin. All receptors derive from a human donor with alopecia areata.

The sample holds a few counts of this clone. V is TRBV28 and J is TRBJ2-5; 10 bases agree with TRBD1. J gave up 4 bases and V 4 bases, and 3 bases lay outside the gene matches. Per germline, CDR1 MDHEN and CDR2 SYDVKM. The CDR3 has 14 amino acids. CDR3 bases: TGTGCCAGCAGTTGGACAGGGGGGTCAGAGACCCAGTACTTC. Protein product: CASSWTGGSETQYF.

This clone was counted a few times. This chain joins TRBV19 and TRBJ1-2; 7 positions agree with TRBD1. CDR3 length equals 12 residues. Germline V gene lookup returns CDR1 LNHDA and CDR2 SQIVND (reference sequence). The V gene end was trimmed by 7 bases and the J gene end by 8 bases; junction bases not matched to a gene: 7. The CDR3 here is CASTFSTGGYTF. The CDR3 bases are TGTGCCAGTACCTTCTCGACAGGGGGCTACACCTTC.

The chain joins TRBV9 to TRBJ2-3; weak D call: TRBD1 (5 bases). Deletions cut 2 bases from V and 5 bases from J, with 21 bases between. Germline CDR1 is SGDLS and CDR2 is YYNGEE. The CDR3 is 17 residues long. Here the CDR3 DNA reads TGTGCCAGCAGCGTTGGAATAGTTGGCAGGGCGGTAGATACGCAGTATTTT. Residues: CASSVGIVGRAVDTQYF. Using reference TRBV9 and TRBJ2-3 for the parts outside the CDR3, the full variable domain is DSGVTQTPKHLITATGQRVTLRCSPRSGDLSVYWYQQSLDQGLQFLIQYYNGEERAKGNILERFSAQQFPDLHSELNLSSLELGDSALYFCASSVGIVGRAVDTQYFGPGTRLTVL.

The rearrangement links TRBV6-6 to TRBJ2-7; the D gene is possibly TRBD2 (5 bases). Trimming stripped 2 bases from V and 0 bases from J, with 11 bases between. Germline CDR1 reads MNHNY; CDR2 reads SVGAGI (reference sequence). CDR3 size: 15 residues. The CDR3 bases are TGTGCCAGCAGTTACACAAAGGACTTCTCCTACGAGCAGTACTTC. It encodes CASSYTKDFSYEQYF.

The table lists this clone with a few counts. Here the CDR3 DNA reads TGCGCCAGCAGCCCCTTTTCACAGCCTAGCACAGATACGCAGTATTTT. Protein product: CASSPFSQPSTDTQYF. The V and J genes are TRBV4-1 and TRBJ2-3; D remains unclear. The V end lost 4 bases, the J end lost 0 bases, and 14 bases lay between the germline ends. This CDR3 has 16 residues. Germline lookup yields CDR1 MGHRA and CDR2 YSYEKL.

J is TRBJ2-7 and V is TRBV5-1; 12 bases are a match to TRBD1. J gave up 6 bases and V 0 bases, and 10 bases lay outside the gene matches. This CDR3 has 17 amino acids. Germline lookup yields CDR1 SGHRS and CDR2 YFSETQ. The CDR3 sequence is CASSLDSGGQGAAEQYF. The CDR3 DNA follows: TGCGCCAGCAGCTTGGATAGTGGGGGACAGGGGGCGGCCGAGCAGTACTTC.

V and J are TRBV28 and TRBJ1-2; 9 positions match TRBD1. Trimming took 6 bases from V and 8 from J; bases not matched to a gene: 7. This CDR3 region has 13 residues. CDR1 and CDR2 (germline): MDHEN, SYDVKM. CDR3 sequence reads: CASSLGDRVGYTF. CDR3 nucleotide sequence: TGTGCCAGCAGCCTAGGGGACAGGGTCGGCTACACCTTC.

V gene TRBV7-2 combines with J gene TRBJ1-5, with 8 bases aligning to TRBD1. Germline V CDR1 and CDR2: SGHTA, FQGNSA. With V trimmed by 4 bases and J by 4 bases, 18 bases remained unmatched. The CDR3 has 19 residues. CDR3 in amino acids: CASSSRITAGGQGNQPQHF. Here the CDR3 DNA reads TGTGCCAGCAGCTCTAGGATAACGGCGGGAGGACAGGGTAATCAGCCCCAGCATTTT.

This chain connects TRBV7-8 to TRBJ2-1; 7 positions agree with TRBD2. The V and J ends lost 8 bases and 5 bases, in that order; junction bases with no gene match: 18. Germline V gene sequence: CDR1 SGHVS, CDR2 FQNEAQ. The CDR3 is 17 amino acids. The CDR3 here is CASYRGRVNFRDNEQFF. Written as DNA, the CDR3 is TGTGCCAGCTACCGGGGGAGGGTAAATTTTCGGGACAATGAGCAGTTCTTC.

This chain uses TRBV6-5 with TRBJ2-1; 9 nucleotides align to TRBD2. The V and J ends lost 6 bases and 10 bases, in that order; junction bases with no gene match: 4. The CDR3 length is 12 residues. Germline CDR1 MNHEY, CDR2 SVGAGI. The CDR3 is CASRGTSNEQFF. CDR3 DNA sequence: TGTGCCAGCAGGGGGACTAGCAACGAGCAGTTCTTC.

This clone came up a few times. The chain carries TRBV5-6 and TRBJ2-7, with 7 bases identical to TRBD1. The V gene end was trimmed by 4 bases and the J gene end by 2 bases; junction bases not matched to a gene: 6. The CDR3 has 14 residues. Germline V gives CDR1 SGHDT, CDR2 YYEEEE. CDR3 DNA: TGTGCCAGCAGCGAGACAGGGTCCCCCTACGAGCAGTACTTC. Its protein is CASSETGSPYEQYF.

This clone has a single count. One junction end disagrees with the germline gene, perhaps due to a read error. The V and J genes are TRBV5-1 and TRBJ2-1; D is unresolved. Germline CDR1 SGHRS, CDR2 YFSETQ. The CDR3 is 11 amino acids. Here the CDR3 reads CASSWAAEQFF. CDR3 DNA sequence: TGTGCCAGCAGCTGGGCAGCCGAGCAGTTCTTC.

The CDR3 reads CASSFVPGLAGERYNEQFF. The CDR3 DNA reads TGTGCCAGCAGCTTTGTACCGGGACTAGCGGGGGAACGCTACAATGAGCAGTTCTTC. The chain recombines TRBV13 with TRBJ2-1, with TRBD2 matching 14 bases. The CDR3 totals 19 residues. CDR1 PRHDT and CDR2 FYEKMQ come from the germline V gene (reference sequence). The V segment lost 3 bases and the J segment 3 bases; nucleotides outside the gene matches: 10.

The chain carries TRBV4-1 and TRBJ2-6; unclear D gene. CDR1 MGHRA and CDR2 YSYEKL come from the germline V gene. There are 15 residues in the CDR3. V gave up 2 bases and J gave up 0 bases, with 5 bases separating them. CDR3 loop: CASSQYFSGANVLTF. CDR3 sequence (DNA): TGCGCCAGCAGCCAATACTTCTCTGGGGCCAACGTCCTGACTTTC.

The chain employs TRBV28 and TRBJ2-7; D is possibly TRBD1 (6 bases). Trimming took 2 bases from V and 2 from J, leaving 22 bases between them. The CDR3 consists of 18 residues. Germline V gene data show CDR1 as MDHEN and CDR2 as SYDVKM. The CDR3 DNA follows: TGTGCCAGCAGTTTACAATTTGGGCGGACAGCAATACCCTACGAGCAGTACTTC. Protein sequence: CASSLQFGRTAIPYEQYF.

This clone has a handful of counts. This chain joins TRBV28 and TRBJ2-1; D might be TRBD2 (5 bases). Germline V gene lookup returns CDR1 MDHEN and CDR2 SYDVKM. V gave up 3 bases and J gave up 10 bases, with 10 bases separating them. The CDR3 loop spans 12 amino acids. The CDR3 is CASSFRGWEQFF. The CDR3 nucleotides are TGTGCCAGCAGTTTTCGGGGTTGGGAGCAGTTCTTC.

This chain uses TRBV6-5 with TRBJ2-1, with D perhaps matching TRBD2 (6 bases). The CDR3 sequence is 14 residues long. Trimming shortened V by 8 bases and J by 1 base, and 12 bases separated the two germline ends. Looked up from germline, CDR1 is MNHEY and CDR2 is SVGAGI. The CDR3 DNA reads as TGTGCCAGCGGCGTCCGGGAGTCCTACAATGAGCAGTTCTTC. This codes for CASGVRESYNEQFF.

The rearrangement uses TRBV30 and TRBJ1-2; a weak D match, TRBD1 (5 bases). V shed 2 bases and J shed 2 bases, with 9 bases lying between them. The CDR3 spans 13 residues. CDR1 and CDR2 from the germline V gene are GTSNPN and SVGIG (reference sequence). DNA for the CDR3: TGTGCCTGGAGTCTTCGGACAAACTATGGCTACACCTTC. Translating it yields CAWSLRTNYGYTF.

The rearrangement links TRBV7-9 to TRBJ2-3, with 11 bases fitting TRBD2. V was clipped by 5 bases and J by 4 bases; unmatched bases: 5. The CDR3 loop spans 15 amino acids. Germline loops: CDR1 SEHNR, CDR2 FQNEAQ (reference sequence). The CDR3 nucleotides are TGTGCCAGCAGCATTAGCGGGGGGGCTTCAGATACGCAGTATTTT. As protein: CASSISGGASDTQYF.

This clone is judged medium-sized. The CDR3 is CASSQSYEQYF. The CDR3 DNA reads as TGCGCCAGCAGTCAATCGTACGAGCAGTACTTC. The chain joins TRBV23-1 to TRBJ2-7, with unresolved D. TRBV23-1 qualifies as an ORF whose function is uncertain. This CDR3 spans 11 amino acids. V shed 0 bases and J shed 4 bases, with 1 base lying between them.

This chain connects TRBV6-5 to TRBJ1-1, with D maybe TRBD1 (6 bases). Germline-derived CDR1 and CDR2 are MNHEY and SVGAGI. The CDR3 contains 15 residues. Trimming removed 6 bases at V and 1 base at J, with 15 bases between. The CDR3 loop reads CASRPTGWENTEAFF. The CDR3 DNA is TGTGCCAGCAGACCGACAGGTTGGGAGAACACTGAAGCTTTCTTT.

The count of this clone is one. The chain joins TRBV11-2 to TRBJ2-7, with D tentatively TRBD1 or TRBD2 (5 bases each). Trimming removed 5 bases at V and 3 bases at J, with 17 bases between. Germline values: CDR1 SGHAT, CDR2 FQNNGV. There are 15 residues in the CDR3. The CDR3 sequence: CASSLGDLDVYEQYF. The CDR3 nucleotides read TGTGCCAGCAGCCTGGGGGACCTGGACGTCTACGAGCAGTACTTC.

The sample holds a few counts of this clone. The genes are TRBV5-1 and TRBJ1-6; a possible D gene is TRBD1 (6 bases). The CDR3 extends over 15 amino acids. The germline CDR1 and CDR2 sequences are SGHRS and YFSETQ. The ends were cut back, 0 bases at V and 7 bases at J, with 11 bases in the middle. The CDR3 nucleotides are TGCGCCAGCAGCTTGGAGAGGGACATGAATTCACCCCTCCACTTT. Its translation is CASSLERDMNSPLHF.

This clone appeared a few times. This sequence joins TRBV4-1 and TRBJ1-4; 8 bases fit TRBD1. The CDR3 is made up of 16 amino acids. V dropped 2 bases and J dropped 3; count of bases not matched to a gene: 5. CDR1 is MGHRA, CDR2 YSYEKL, per germline. This chain's CDR3 is CASSQLQGAANEKLFF. For the CDR3, the DNA is TGCGCCAGCAGCCAACTCCAGGGGGCGGCTAATGAAAAACTGTTTTTT.